These 8 T cell receptor beta chains were sequenced from one sample in a study of T-cell reconstitution after alpha-beta-depleted transplantation in children. During its preparation, the TCRbeta library received unique molecular identifiers. Via MiXCR, TCRdb re-called the PCR reads, giving one row per CDR3 protein. The table records 600,000 or so distinct CDR3 sequences, 20% to 25% of them present only once. Sequenced here: PBMCs, mostly from graft donor cells, sampled 360 days after TCRalphabeta/CD19-depleted stem cell transplant. These TCRs come from a boy less than two years old who had a stem cell transplant for acute myeloid leukemia, so the T cells may come from the graft donor.

The sample holds a few counts of this clonotype. The chain carries TRBV12-3 or TRBV12-4 and TRBJ2-2, with TRBD2 matching 7 bases. This CDR3 region has 17 residues. With V trimmed by 3 bases and J by 4 bases, 11 bases remained unmatched. The CDR3 DNA reads TGTGCCAGCAGTTTCCAGGCAGCGGGGCACACCACCGGGGAGCTGTTTTTT. It encodes CASSFQAAGHTTGELFF.

This chain links TRBV11-2 with TRBJ2-2; tentatively, D is TRBD2 (5 bases). The CDR3 totals 15 residues. V lost 4 bases and J lost 1, with 10 bases in between. CDR1 is SGHAT and CDR2 is FQNNGV in the germline V gene. The CDR3 nucleotides are TGTGCCAGCAGCTCTCAAGCGGAGAACACCGGGGAGCTGTTTTTT. Amino acids: CASSSQAENTGELFF.

This chain links TRBV24-1 with TRBJ1-2; tentative D call: TRBD1 (6 bases). CDR1 is KGHDR, CDR2 SFDVKD, per germline. The CDR3 runs 17 residues. Trimming removed 5 bases from V and 4 bases from J, with 22 bases in between. The CDR3 region has the DNA TGTGCCACCAGTGTGATACTCGACAGGCCAGCTCTCTATGGCTACACCTTC. Its protein product is CATSVILDRPALYGYTF.

This clonotype came up a few times. The chain combines TRBV15 with TRBJ1-5; D call uncertain. This CDR3 is built from 15 residues. CDR1 LNHNV and CDR2 YYDKDF come from the germline V gene (reference sequence). Trimming took off 0 bases at V and 11 bases at J, with 17 bases between the two ends. The CDR3 loop is CATSREDEGDLTQHF. The CDR3 DNA follows: TGTGCCACCAGCAGAGAGGATGAAGGCGATTTGACCCAGCATTTT.

There are a few counts of this clonotype. The V gene is TRBV20-1, the J gene TRBJ2-1, with 8 bases aligning to TRBD2. Germline-derived CDR1 and CDR2 are DFQATT and SNEGSKA (reference sequence). V dropped 5 bases and J dropped 4; count of bases not matched to a gene: 7. The CDR3 length is 14 residues. Here the CDR3 reads CSAGGSGEYNEQFF. The CDR3 nucleotides are TGCAGTGCTGGAGGTAGCGGGGAGTACAATGAGCAGTTCTTC.

The chain links TRBV13 to TRBJ2-3, with D possibly being TRBD1 or TRBD2 (5 bases each). This CDR3 is 11 amino acids long. V was pared by 5 bases and J by 13 bases, with 13 bases between. Germline CDR1 and CDR2: PRHDT and FYEKMQ (reference sequence). This chain's CDR3 is CASSRLGTEYF. The CDR3, as DNA: TGTGCCAGCAGCCGCCTCGGGACGGAGTATTTT.

The table lists this clonotype with a few counts. This chain links TRBV24-1 with TRBJ2-1; D is possibly TRBD1 (7 bases). Looked up from germline, CDR1 is KGHDR and CDR2 is SFDVKD. V was cut by 4 bases and J by 8 bases, with 23 bases left in between. The CDR3 covers 17 residues. CDR3 DNA sequence: TGTGCCACCAGTGACCAACAAACCTACAGGGGAGGTGATGAGCAGTTCTTC. Its translation is CATSDQQTYRGGDEQFF.

This clonotype was counted a few times. This sequence joins TRBV3-1 and TRBJ2-7, with TRBD2 as a possible D gene (6 bases). The CDR3 runs to 12 residues. V lost 0 bases and J 6 bases, leaving 6 bases between the germline ends. Germline CDR1 reads LGHDT; CDR2 reads YNNKEL (reference sequence). The CDR3: CASSQDSGEQYV. CDR3 sequence (DNA): TGTGCCAGCAGCCAAGATAGCGGCGAGCAGTACGTC.